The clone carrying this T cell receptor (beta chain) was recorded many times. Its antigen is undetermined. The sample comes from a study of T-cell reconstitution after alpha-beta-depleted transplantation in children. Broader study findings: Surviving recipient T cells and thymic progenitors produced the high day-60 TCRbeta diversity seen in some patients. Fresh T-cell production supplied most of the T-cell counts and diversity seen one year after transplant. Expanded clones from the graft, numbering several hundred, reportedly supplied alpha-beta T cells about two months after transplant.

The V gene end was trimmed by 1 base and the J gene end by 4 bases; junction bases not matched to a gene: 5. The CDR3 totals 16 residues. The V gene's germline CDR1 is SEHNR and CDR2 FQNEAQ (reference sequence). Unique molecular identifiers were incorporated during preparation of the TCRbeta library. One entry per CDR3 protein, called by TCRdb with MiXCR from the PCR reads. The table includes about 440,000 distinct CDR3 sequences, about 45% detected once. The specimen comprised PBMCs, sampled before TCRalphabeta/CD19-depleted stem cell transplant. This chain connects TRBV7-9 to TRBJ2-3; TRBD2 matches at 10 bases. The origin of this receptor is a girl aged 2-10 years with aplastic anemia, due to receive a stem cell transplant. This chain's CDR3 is CASSLDLAGDPDTQYF. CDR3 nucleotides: TGTGCCAGCAGCTTAGACCTAGCGGGAGACCCAGATACGCAGTATTTT.